This T cell receptor beta chain is drawn from a study of blood T cell repertoires in COVID-19. On the study more broadly: From the United States, Italy and Spain came samples of acute and convalescent COVID-19. The analysed material was cDNA or gDNA that came from T cells, B-cell-depleted T cells, or PBMCs.

Germline V lookup: CDR1 KGHSH, CDR2 LQKENI. V was clipped by 1 base and J by 4 bases; unmatched bases: 2. The CDR3 is made up of 14 amino acids. Authors' processing steps: Reference gene primer amplification gave nucleated cell count estimates. Sequenced by immunoSEQ multiplex PCR; TCRdb stores in-frame clones only, minus some. Clone size and V and J calls were adopted from that table, with D and trimming inferred from the DNA. The data hold roughly 65,000 clones, with over 80% observed a single time. The TCR originated in a human donor in a cohort sampled during active COVID-19. The specimen sequenced was peripheral blood. The chain carries TRBV18 and TRBJ2-7; the match to TRBD2 covers 9 bases. CDR3 loop: CASSPLAGAYEQYF. The CDR3 DNA follows: TGTGCCAGCTCACCACTAGCGGGGGCTTACGAGCAGTACTTC.